Shown below are 30 T cell receptor beta chains from a single sample sequenced in a study of siplizumab effects on memory and regulatory T cells. Data came from immunoSEQ multiplex PCR; TCRdb stores just in-frame clones and leaves some out. The sample shows tens of thousands of clones, about 98% of them seen only once. The sample comprised naive CD8+ T cells sorted from blood. The receptor source for this set is a human donor in good health.

V and J are TRBV4-3 and TRBJ1-4, with 7 bases lining up with TRBD1. V lost 0 bases, J lost 6 bases, and 7 bases stayed unmatched. CDR1 and CDR2 from the germline V gene are LGHNA and YSLEER. This CDR3 is built from 16 residues. The CDR3 DNA follows: TGCGCCAGCAGCCAAGATGGAACAGGGGAGTATGAAAAACTGTTTTTT. Its translation is CASSQDGTGEYEKLFF.

This sequence joins TRBV5-6 and TRBJ2-7; 8 nucleotides line up with TRBD1. Trimming removed 4 bases from V and 5 bases from J; junction bases left unmatched: 8. The CDR3 totals 14 residues. Germline values: CDR1 SGHDT, CDR2 YYEEEE. The CDR3 sequence: CASSRQGTLHEQYF. The CDR3, as DNA: TGTGCCAGCAGCCGACAGGGGACCCTCCACGAGCAGTACTTC.

This chain links TRBV28 with TRBJ1-5; TRBD1 might be the D (6 bases). Germline values: CDR1 MDHEN, CDR2 SYDVKM. The CDR3 spans 15 residues. The germline V and J ends were trimmed by 10 bases and 1 base, with 17 bases remaining between them. The CDR3 protein is CATCVLTGSNQPQHF. CDR3 DNA: TGTGCCACCTGCGTTCTGACAGGAAGCAATCAGCCCCAGCATTTT.

The chain links TRBV29-1 to TRBJ2-2, with D maybe TRBD1 (6 bases). Deletions cut 8 bases from V and 4 bases from J, with 11 bases between. The germline V gene has CDR1 SQVTM and CDR2 ANQGSEA. CDR3 length: 12 residues. CDR3 nucleotide sequence: TGCAGCCTGTTGGGGGCCACCGGGGAGCTGTTTTTT. This translates into CSLLGATGELFF.

This chain links TRBV9 with TRBJ2-1; 14 nucleotides align to TRBD2. Trimming removed 3 bases from V and 4 bases from J; junction bases left unmatched: 3. CDR3 length: 16 amino acids. The germline V gene has CDR1 SGDLS and CDR2 YYNGEE. The CDR3 is CASSAGLAGVYNEQFF. The DNA for the CDR3 is TGTGCCAGCAGCGCGGGACTAGCGGGAGTATACAATGAGCAGTTCTTC.

The rearrangement uses TRBV7-9 and TRBJ2-7; 7 bases are shared with TRBD2. V lost 6 bases and J lost 6; bases outside the gene matches: 11. The CDR3 consists of 14 residues. Per germline, CDR1 SEHNR and CDR2 FQNEAQ (reference sequence). DNA of the CDR3: TGTGCCAGCAGTAACCAGATGGGGGAGGGCGAGCAGTACTTC. As protein: CASSNQMGEGEQYF.

The chain couples TRBV7-9 to TRBJ1-2, with 11 bases fitting TRBD1. V was pared by 1 base and J by 8 bases, with 15 bases of the junction left unmatched. Germline V lookup: CDR1 SEHNR, CDR2 FQNEAQ (reference sequence). This CDR3 has 18 amino acids. In DNA form, the CDR3 reads TGTGCCAGCAGCTTAGTAGGACAGGGGGCGCGATTCCCGGAGGGCTACACCTTC. Amino acids: CASSLVGQGARFPEGYTF.

The gene calls are TRBV11-2 and TRBJ2-2; 7 nucleotides agree with TRBD2. The CDR3 consists of 15 residues. Germline V gene data show CDR1 as SGHAT and CDR2 as FQNNGV. V shed 1 base, J shed 7 bases, and the junction held 6 bases outside the gene matches. The CDR3 nucleotides are TGTGCCAGCAGCTTAGCGACTAGCTTGAGCGGGGAGCTGTTTTTT. This codes for CASSLATSLSGELFF.

The rearrangement joins TRBV6-5 to TRBJ2-1; D may be TRBD1 (5 bases). The CDR3 length is 15 residues. The germline V gene encodes CDR1 MNHEY and CDR2 SVGAGI. The germline V and J ends were trimmed by 6 bases and 8 bases, with 20 bases remaining between them. The CDR3 protein is CASSPPDSSFDEQFF. For the CDR3, the DNA is TGTGCCAGCAGCCCACCCGACAGTTCTTTCGATGAGCAGTTCTTC.

This chain uses TRBV29-1 with TRBJ2-7, with D unresolved. The germline V and J ends were trimmed by 4 bases and 0 bases, with 13 bases remaining between them. The CDR3 runs to 14 residues. The germline V gene encodes CDR1 SQVTM and CDR2 ANQGSEA. This CDR3 is CSVVGQENSYEQYF. CDR3 coding DNA: TGCAGCGTTGTTGGCCAGGAGAACTCCTACGAGCAGTACTTC.

The chain employs TRBV14 and TRBJ2-7; 10 positions match TRBD1. V trimming: 1 base; J trimming: 3 bases; junction bases outside the gene matches: 0. Germline assignment: CDR1 SGHDN and CDR2 FVKESK. The length of the CDR3 is 14 residues. CDR3 sequence: CASSQGTGGYEQYF. CDR3 sequence (DNA): TGTGCCAGCAGCCAAGGGACAGGGGGCTACGAGCAGTACTTC. Complete variable domain (other parts from reference TRBV14 and TRBJ2-7): EAGVTQFPSHSVIEKGQTVTLRCDPISGHDNLYWYRRVMGKEIKFLLHFVKESKQDESGMPNNRFLAERTGGTYSTLKVQPAELEDSGVYFCASSQGTGGYEQYFGPGTRLTVT.

V is TRBV28 and J is TRBJ2-7; maybe TRBD2 (7 bases). Per germline, CDR1 MDHEN and CDR2 SYDVKM. This CDR3 comprises 17 residues. Trimming removed 6 bases from V and 3 bases from J, with 24 bases in between. The CDR3 DNA reads TGTGCCAGCAGGCCGAGGGGGGGGCGAATGAGGAACTACGAGCAGTACTTC. It encodes CASRPRGGRMRNYEQYF. Variable domain in full (rest from reference TRBV28 and TRBJ2-7): DVKVTQSSRYLVKRTGEKVFLECVQDMDHENMFWYRQDPGLGLRLIYFSYDVKMKEKGDIPEGYSVSREKKERFSLILESASTNQTSMYLCASRPRGGRMRNYEQYFGPGTRLTVT.

V and J are TRBV4-3 and TRBJ2-7, with D possibly TRBD2 on 5 matching bases. CDR1 LGHNA and CDR2 YSLEER come from the germline V gene. The CDR3 is 16 residues long. Trimming pared 2 bases from V and 6 bases from J, leaving 20 bases between. CDR3 sequence (DNA): TGCGCCAGCAGCCAAACGGCGGGCAGGATGACTCGCGAGCAGTACTTC. Translation: CASSQTAGRMTREQYF.

The CDR3 region has the DNA TGTGCCAGCAGTTACGTTGCAACCGGGGAGCTGTTTTTT. Encoded protein: CASSYVATGELFF. The gene calls are TRBV6-6 and TRBJ2-2; no clear D gene. This CDR3 is 13 amino acids long. The germline gives CDR1 MNHNY, CDR2 SVGAGI (reference sequence). V lost 2 bases and J lost 5, with 6 bases in between.

V usage is TRBV28 and J usage is TRBJ1-3; TRBD1 aligns across 7 bases. Germline values: CDR1 MDHEN, CDR2 SYDVKM. V dropped 8 bases and J dropped 8; count of bases not matched to a gene: 12. The CDR3 is made up of 14 amino acids. The CDR3 DNA reads TGTGCCAGCTCTCCGACGACAGGGAGATACACCATATATTTT. This codes for CASSPTTGRYTIYF.

In DNA, the CDR3 is TGCAGCGTTGAGATTAGCGGGAAACCTCGCAATGAGCAGTTCTTC. Its translation: CSVEISGKPRNEQFF. The chain uses TRBV29-1 and TRBJ2-1, with 8 bases matching TRBD2. CDR3 length: 15 amino acids. V was clipped by 3 bases and J by 6 bases; unmatched bases: 10. Germline CDR1 reads SQVTM; CDR2 reads ANQGSEA.

The chain has TRBV11-3 and TRBJ2-7; D is perhaps TRBD2 (5 bases). This CDR3 contains 15 residues. The V end was cut by 4 bases, the J end by 0 bases, with 13 bases between. Germline-derived CDR1 and CDR2 are SGHNT and YENEEA. The CDR3 sequence: CASSSGRGSSYEQYF. CDR3 bases: TGTGCCAGCAGCTCCGGACGGGGTAGCTCCTACGAGCAGTACTTC.

The chain joins TRBV9 to TRBJ1-2, with D possibly matching TRBD1 (5 bases). CDR1 is SGDLS and CDR2 is YYNGEE in the germline V gene. V shed 4 bases and J shed 4 bases, with 20 bases lying between them. The length of the CDR3 is 16 residues. CDR3 sequence: CASSPYEREGSYGYTF. CDR3 coding DNA: TGTGCCAGCAGCCCGTATGAAAGGGAGGGGTCCTATGGCTACACCTTC.

This chain links TRBV4-1 with TRBJ2-1; D may be TRBD1 (5 bases). The germline gives CDR1 MGHRA, CDR2 YSYEKL. V lost 1 base and J 6 bases, leaving 13 bases between the germline ends. This CDR3 region has 15 residues. Here the CDR3 reads CASSQALRGFNEQFF. The CDR3 DNA is TGCGCCAGCAGCCAAGCGCTTAGGGGTTTCAATGAGCAGTTCTTC.

The gene calls are TRBV28 and TRBJ1-6; a possible D gene is TRBD1 (5 bases). Trimming took off 6 bases at V and 10 bases at J, with 16 bases between the two ends. The CDR3 is 14 residues long. The germline V gene encodes CDR1 MDHEN and CDR2 SYDVKM. The CDR3 protein is CASSRGGGSSPLHF. CDR3 nucleotides: TGTGCCAGCAGCCGTGGCGGGGGGAGCTCACCCCTCCACTTT.

This chain connects TRBV7-6 to TRBJ2-7, with TRBD2 identical over 13 bases. The CDR3 covers 15 residues. Germline CDR1 and CDR2: SGHVS and FNYEAQ. Trimming removed 5 bases from V and 4 bases from J; junction bases left unmatched: 5. CDR3 amino acids: CASSTRTSGSYEQYF. In nucleotides, the CDR3 is TGTGCCAGCAGCACGAGGACTAGCGGGAGTTACGAGCAGTACTTC.

The V and J genes are TRBV11-3 and TRBJ2-2, with D possibly matching TRBD1 (5 bases). Between the trimmed V and J ends, which lost 0 bases and 0 bases, there was a span of 17 bases. The V gene's germline CDR1 is SGHNT and CDR2 YENEEA. The CDR3 totals 19 residues. The CDR3 loop is CASSLDQKDISANTGELFF. The CDR3 DNA follows: TGTGCCAGCAGCTTAGATCAGAAGGACATTTCGGCGAACACCGGGGAGCTGTTTTTT.

V usage is TRBV2 and J usage is TRBJ2-6; the D gene is possibly TRBD1 (5 bases). This CDR3 spans 14 amino acids. Deletions cut 5 bases from V and 2 bases from J, with 7 bases between. Germline V gene sequence: CDR1 SNHLY, CDR2 FYNNEI. The DNA of the CDR3 is TGTGCCAGCAGTTTAGGGGCTGGGGCCAACGTCCTGACTTTC. Protein sequence: CASSLGAGANVLTF.

A single count supports this clone. This rearrangement joins TRBV6-1 to TRBJ2-5; 13 positions agree with TRBD2. Germline loops: CDR1 MNHNS, CDR2 SASEGT. This CDR3 region has 16 residues. V lost 4 bases, J lost 4 bases, and 6 bases stayed unmatched. This CDR3 reads CASSGLLAGGPETQYF. The DNA for the CDR3 is TGTGCCAGCAGTGGTCTACTAGCGGGAGGGCCAGAGACCCAGTACTTC.

The chain links TRBV5-6 to TRBJ2-5; maybe TRBD2 (5 bases). CDR1 is SGHDT and CDR2 is YYEEEE in the germline V gene. V shed 4 bases and J shed 4 bases, with 20 bases lying between them. The CDR3 totals 16 residues. The CDR3 is CASSPGEAVGRETQYF. CDR3 in DNA: TGTGCCAGCAGCCCGGGTGAGGCCGTTGGGAGAGAGACCCAGTACTTC.

The chain links TRBV9 to TRBJ2-1; TRBD2 aligns across 15 bases. V lost 3 bases to trimming and J lost 0 bases; unmatched junction nucleotides: 10. Germline-derived CDR1 and CDR2 are SGDLS and YYNGEE. The CDR3 has 20 residues. The CDR3 reads CASSGAGTSGRPSSYNEQFF. As DNA, the CDR3 is TGTGCCAGCAGCGGAGCCGGGACTAGCGGGAGGCCAAGCTCCTACAATGAGCAGTTCTTC.

This clone was found a few times. The gene calls are TRBV4-1 and TRBJ1-5; D gene unclear. V lost 2 bases and J lost 3, with 2 bases in between. This CDR3 has 12 residues. Germline V gene sequence: CDR1 MGHRA, CDR2 YSYEKL. CDR3: CASSQPNQPQHF. DNA of the CDR3: TGCGCCAGCAGCCAACCCAATCAGCCCCAGCATTTT.

The V call is TRBV7-9, the J call TRBJ1-2; D unresolved. The CDR3 consists of 16 residues. Germline assignment: CDR1 SEHNR and CDR2 FQNEAQ (reference sequence). With 1 base removed from V and 4 bases from J, the gap between germline ends came to 16 bases. CDR3 amino acids: CASSLEAAGPGYGYTF. CDR3 in DNA: TGTGCCAGCAGCTTAGAGGCAGCAGGACCAGGCTATGGCTACACCTTC. The full variable domain, rest sourced from reference TRBV7-9 and TRBJ1-2, is DTGVSQNPRHKITKRGQNVTFRCDPISEHNRLYWYRQTLGQGPEFLTYFQNEAQLEKSRLLSDRFSAERPKGSFSTLEIQRTEQGDSAMYLCASSLEAAGPGYGYTFGSGTRLTVV.

In this sample, this clone turned up a few times. The gene calls are TRBV9 and TRBJ2-1; D uncertain. This CDR3 is 14 amino acids long. V was trimmed by 6 bases and J by 0 bases, leaving 10 bases between them. Germline CDR1 SGDLS, CDR2 YYNGEE. The CDR3 loop reads CASTAESSYNEQFF. CDR3 in DNA: TGTGCCAGCACGGCAGAGAGCTCCTACAATGAGCAGTTCTTC. Full variable domain (remainder filled in from reference TRBV9 and TRBJ2-1): DSGVTQTPKHLITATGQRVTLRCSPRSGDLSVYWYQQSLDQGLQFLIQYYNGEERAKGNILERFSAQQFPDLHSELNLSSLELGDSALYFCASTAESSYNEQFFGPGTRLTVL.

This chain joins TRBV29-1 and TRBJ2-5, with 9 bases that match TRBD2. The CDR3 loop spans 14 amino acids. Germline V gene sequence: CDR1 SQVTM, CDR2 ANQGSEA. V dropped 1 base and J dropped 3; count of bases not matched to a gene: 3. Here the CDR3 reads CSVEVASGEETQYF. CDR3 DNA: TGCAGCGTTGAAGTGGCTAGCGGGGAAGAGACCCAGTACTTC.